These 25 T cell receptor beta chains originate from one sample sequenced in a study of T cell responses to AZD1222 COVID-19 vaccine. Assay used: immunoSEQ multiplex PCR; TCRdb lists only in-frame clones, some missing. Among approximately 100,000 clones, about 87% were seen once, and the ten largest hold around 9.4%. The starting material was peripheral blood, obtained on day 0 of AZD1222 vaccination. The receptors come from an adult in good health.

The V call is TRBV15, the J call TRBJ2-3; 10 bases are a match to TRBD2. V was clipped by 4 bases and J by 8 bases; unmatched bases: 9. In germline, CDR1 is LNHNV, CDR2 YYDKDF (reference sequence). The CDR3 is made up of 15 amino acids. The CDR3 loop reads CATSNKAGGPGTQYF. DNA of the CDR3: TGTGCCACCAGCAACAAAGCGGGAGGGCCGGGTACGCAGTATTTT.

This clone was counted between two and nine times. The chain employs TRBV7-3 and TRBJ1-3; TRBD1 might be the D (6 bases). This CDR3 has 17 residues. Trimming removed 5 bases at V and 5 bases at J, with 22 bases between. Germline CDR1 is SGHTA and CDR2 is FQGTGA. CDR3 nucleotides: TGTGCCAGCAGCCCCCGAGAGAGGGGGTTATATAGAAACACCATATATTTT. Translation gives CASSPRERGLYRNTIYF.

The V call is TRBV5-1, the J call TRBJ2-3; 12 nucleotides align to TRBD2. V was clipped by 4 bases and J by 4 bases; unmatched bases: 7. The CDR3 contains 16 residues. Germline assignment: CDR1 SGHRS and CDR2 YFSETQ. CDR3 amino acids: CASSPRTSGTSDTQYF. The CDR3 nucleotides are TGCGCCAGCAGCCCAAGGACTAGCGGGACTTCAGATACGCAGTATTTT.

This clone has more than one count but fewer than ten. The chain has TRBV6-1 and TRBJ1-1; D gene uncertain. The ends were cut back, 3 bases at V and 3 bases at J, with 8 bases in the middle. This CDR3 has 13 residues. Germline-derived CDR1 and CDR2 are MNHNS and SASEGT. The CDR3 sequence is CASSEGKHTEAFF. The CDR3 DNA reads TGTGCCAGCAGTGAGGGGAAACACACTGAAGCTTTCTTT.

The V call is TRBV4-2, the J call TRBJ1-2; the D is unclear. The CDR3 length is 15 residues. Per the germline V gene, CDR1 is LGHNA and CDR2 is YNFKEQ. Trimming stripped 0 bases from V and 4 bases from J, with 12 bases between. Here the CDR3 reads CASSQEWVDPYGYTF. The CDR3 DNA reads TGTGCCAGCAGCCAAGAGTGGGTAGACCCCTATGGCTACACCTTC.

This chain's CDR3 is CASSEARTYTGELFF. The CDR3 region has the DNA TGTGCCAGCAGTGAAGCGCGGACCTACACCGGGGAGCTGTTTTTT. The chain is built from TRBV2 and TRBJ2-2; D gene unclear. The CDR3 covers 15 residues. Germline loops: CDR1 SNHLY, CDR2 FYNNEI. V lost 0 bases and J 3 bases, leaving 8 bases between the germline ends.

J is TRBJ2-6 and V is TRBV11-2; D is unclear. This CDR3 has 15 amino acids. The V end lost 5 bases, the J end lost 0 bases, and 8 bases lay between the germline ends. In germline, CDR1 is SGHAT, CDR2 FQNNGV. Here the CDR3 reads CASSRYSSGANVLTF. The CDR3 DNA is TGTGCCAGCAGCCGATACAGCTCTGGGGCCAACGTCCTGACTTTC. Together with reference TRBV11-2 and TRBJ2-6, the CDR3 gives the full variable domain: EAGVAQSPRYKIIEKRQSVAFWCNPISGHATLYWYQQILGQGPKLLIQFQNNGVVDDSQLPKDRFSAERLKGVDSTLKIQPAKLEDSAVYLCASSRYSSGANVLTFGAGSRLTVL.

The rearrangement uses TRBV4-3 and TRBJ2-2, with D unresolved. With 0 bases removed from V and 4 bases from J, the gap between germline ends came to 12 bases. The V gene's germline CDR1 is LGHNA and CDR2 YSLEER. This CDR3 comprises 16 residues. The CDR3, as DNA: TGCGCCAGCAGCCAAGATTTAGGACCGACCACCGGGGAGCTGTTTTTT. This translates into CASSQDLGPTTGELFF.

The genes are TRBV24-1 and TRBJ2-5, with 10 positions matching TRBD2. J was trimmed by 6 bases and V by 4 bases; bases with no gene match: 7. The CDR3 totals 15 residues. The germline gives CDR1 KGHDR, CDR2 SFDVKD. Here the CDR3 reads CATSDPGTSEKTQYF. CDR3 sequence (DNA): TGTGCCACCAGTGACCCCGGGACTAGCGAGAAGACCCAGTACTTC.

The chain joins TRBV4-3 to TRBJ1-4, with D tentatively TRBD1 (6 bases). The ends were cut back, 4 bases at V and 0 bases at J, with 21 bases in the middle. The CDR3 covers 19 residues. CDR1 and CDR2 (germline): LGHNA, YSLEER. The CDR3 DNA reads as TGCGCCAGCAGCCGGGCCAGGGGTACAGGGAGTACAACTAATGAAAAACTGTTTTTT. Encoded protein: CASSRARGTGSTTNEKLFF.

The chain employs TRBV7-9 and TRBJ2-2; D gene uncertain. CDR1 and CDR2 (germline): SEHNR, FQNEAQ (reference sequence). The ends were cut back, 1 base at V and 8 bases at J, with 8 bases in the middle. The CDR3 has 13 amino acids. CDR3 sequence: CASSLGHPGELFF. CDR3 nucleotides: TGTGCCAGCAGCTTAGGGCATCCGGGGGAGCTGTTTTTT.

The J gene is TRBJ2-2, the V gene TRBV24-1, with 14 bases fitting TRBD2. Trimming at V came to 7 bases and at J to 5 bases, leaving 2 bases not matched to a gene. This CDR3 has 15 residues. Germline CDR1 is KGHDR and CDR2 is SFDVKD. CDR3 coding DNA: TGTGCCACCAGCCGGACTAGCGGGAGGACCGGGGAGCTGTTTTTT. It codes for CATSRTSGRTGELFF.

The rearrangement links TRBV7-2 to TRBJ1-2, with D possibly being TRBD1 (5 bases). Germline CDR1 is SGHTA and CDR2 is FQGNSA. Trimming cost V 5 bases and J 7 bases, with 23 bases left between them. The CDR3 is 16 amino acids. CDR3 amino acids: CASSPSPGSIVPGYTF. DNA of the CDR3: TGTGCCAGCAGCCCCAGCCCAGGGAGCATCGTCCCTGGCTACACCTTC.

The J gene is TRBJ2-7, the V gene TRBV25-1; D remains unclear. V lost 2 bases and J 2 bases, leaving 4 bases between the germline ends. CDR3 length: 12 residues. Looked up from germline, CDR1 is MGHDK and CDR2 is SYGVNS. CDR3 loop: CASSEGAYEQYF. The CDR3 DNA reads as TGTGCCAGCAGTGAAGGAGCCTACGAGCAGTACTTC.

The chain is built from TRBV6-2 or TRBV6-3 and TRBJ2-1, with TRBD2 matching over 12 bases. Trimming at V came to 2 bases and at J to 6 bases, leaving 11 bases not matched to a gene. CDR1 and CDR2 (germline): MNHEY, SVGEGT. The CDR3 length is 18 residues. CDR3 bases: TGTGCCAGCAGTTACGCGGCTGAGACTAGCGGGAGATTCAATGAGCAGTTCTTC. Its protein is CASSYAAETSGRFNEQFF.

This clone came up once. The rearrangement joins TRBV4-1 to TRBJ2-2; TRBD2 aligns across 8 bases. This CDR3 comprises 16 residues. Germline trimming cut 5 bases from V and 4 bases from J; bases unmatched to any gene: 9. Germline lookup yields CDR1 MGHRA and CDR2 YSYEKL. The CDR3 nucleotides are TGCGCCAGCAGCGGAAGCGGGACTAGGGGCACCGGGGAGCTGTTTTTT. Translation: CASSGSGTRGTGELFF.

The V and J genes are TRBV2 and TRBJ2-1; D gene unclear. The V gene lost 7 bases and the J gene lost 9 bases, with 10 bases spanning the gap. The CDR3 loop spans 11 amino acids. CDR1 SNHLY and CDR2 FYNNEI come from the germline V gene. The CDR3 here is CASKRVVEQFF. The CDR3, as DNA: TGTGCCAGCAAAAGGGTGGTTGAGCAGTTCTTC.

This sequence joins TRBV5-4 and TRBJ1-2, with D possibly being TRBD1 (6 bases). V shed 2 bases and J shed 0 bases, with 8 bases lying between them. The CDR3 covers 14 residues. Germline V gene sequence: CDR1 SGHNT, CDR2 YYREEE (reference sequence). The CDR3 nucleotides read TGTGCCAGCAGCTTAAGGGGGGCTAACTATGGCTACACCTTC. Translating gives CASSLRGANYGYTF.

The gene calls are TRBV12-3 or TRBV12-4 and TRBJ1-5; tentative D call: TRBD1 (6 bases). The CDR3 has 13 amino acids. The germline V and J ends were trimmed by 6 bases and 4 bases, with 10 bases remaining between them. CDR3 residues: CASRGGANQPQHF. The DNA for the CDR3 is TGTGCCAGCAGGGGGGGGGCGAATCAGCCCCAGCATTTT.

V gene TRBV28 combines with J gene TRBJ1-6; no reliable D call. The germline V and J ends were trimmed by 5 bases and 7 bases, with 21 bases remaining between them. The CDR3 is 17 residues long. Germline CDR1 MDHEN, CDR2 SYDVKM. CDR3 DNA sequence: TGTGCCAGCAGTCCGCGCCGAAGGCGCGTCCTAAATTCACCCCTCCACTTT. Its protein is CASSPRRRRVLNSPLHF.

The chain couples TRBV19 to TRBJ1-5; TRBD1 matches at 8 bases. CDR1 is LNHDA and CDR2 is SQIVND in the germline V gene (reference sequence). CDR3 length: 17 amino acids. V shed 7 bases, J shed 0 bases, and the junction held 11 bases outside the gene matches. This CDR3 reads CASTPRGQAYSNQPQHF. The CDR3 DNA sequence: TGTGCCAGTACCCCCCGGGGACAGGCCTATAGCAATCAGCCCCAGCATTTT.

The J gene is TRBJ2-5, the V gene TRBV4-2, with 8 bases fitting TRBD2. Losses at the gene ends were 0 bases for V and 1 base for J; bases not matched to a gene: 1. Germline-derived CDR1 and CDR2 are LGHNA and YNFKEQ. The CDR3 sequence is 15 residues long. DNA of the CDR3: TGTGCCAGCAGCCAAGATCGGGGGGGCCAAGAGACCCAGTACTTC. Translated, it gives CASSQDRGGQETQYF.

The rearrangement joins TRBV7-3 to TRBJ2-6, with TRBD1 as a possible D gene (5 bases). V gave up 2 bases and J gave up 0 bases, with 20 bases separating them. CDR3 size: 20 residues. Germline loops: CDR1 SGHTA, CDR2 FQGTGA. The CDR3 DNA is TGTGCCAGCAGCTTATATCCCCAGGGAACGGTGCCCTCTGGGGCCAACGTCCTGACTTTC. This sequence encodes CASSLYPQGTVPSGANVLTF.

The CDR3 sequence: CASSLTAGGLETQYF. In nucleotides, the CDR3 is TGTGCCAGCTCACTAACAGCGGGAGGGCTTGAGACCCAGTACTTC. The chain employs TRBV18 and TRBJ2-5; the match to TRBD2 covers 10 bases. Trimming cost V 4 bases and J 5 bases; bases outside gene matches: 7. The CDR3 has 15 amino acids. From germline, CDR1 is KGHSH and CDR2 LQKENI. Variable domain in full (rest from reference TRBV18 and TRBJ2-5): NAGVMQNPRHLVRRRGQEARLRCSPMKGHSHVYWYRQLPEEGLKFMVYLQKENIIDESGMPKERFSAEFPKEGPSILRIQQVVRGDSAAYFCASSLTAGGLETQYFGPGTRLLVL.

V gene TRBV24-1 combines with J gene TRBJ2-7, with D maybe TRBD1 (6 bases). The V end lost 4 bases, the J end lost 2 bases, and 11 bases lay between the germline ends. This CDR3 comprises 14 residues. In germline, CDR1 is KGHDR, CDR2 SFDVKD. CDR3 nucleotides: TGTGCCACCAGTGAACAGGGACCTCCCTACGAGCAGTACTTC. Translating gives CATSEQGPPYEQYF.